A selection of T cell receptor beta chains follows, all from one sample in a study of metastatic and nonmetastatic thyroid tumors. Using MiXCR, TCRdb re-called clones from the PCR reads. This table has under 8,500 clones, under 20% appearing once. The specimen sequenced was adjacent normal tissue. The receptor set was obtained from a male donor with papillary thyroid cancer or a benign thyroid nodule (not recorded which). Some clones in this sample may be carry-over from other donors' samples. Both conserved end residues are part of each CDR3. The D gene is left open where the match is weak. Not all rows give a size; the values are once, few, many and, for expanded clones, a class.

>TRBJ2-1|few|TRBV2|TRBD1
TGTGCCAGCCAACCGGGACAGGACTACAATGAGCAGTTCTTC
CASQPGQDYNEQFF
>TRBJ1-2|many|TRBV10-2|.
TGCGCCACCAAGCCGGGAGGGAACTATGGCTACACCTTC
CATKPGGNYGYTF
>TRBJ2-3|medium-sized|TRBV28|.
TGTGCCAGCAGTTTAGGAGGCCGCACAGATACGCAGTATTTT
CASSLGGRTDTQYF
>TRBJ1-1|large|TRBV6-2/TRBV6-3|.
TGTGCCAGCAGTTACTCGACGGAGAACACTGAAGCTTTCTTT
CASSYSTENTEAFF
>TRBJ2-3|few|TRBV6-4|.
TGTGCCAGCAGTGACTCTCGGGGGGATACGCAGTATTTT
CASSDSRGDTQYF
>TRBJ1-3|.|TRBV19|TRBD1
TGTGCCAGTAGTATCGCCCGGGACAGTAGAAACACCATATATTTT
CASSIARDSRNTIYF
>TRBJ1-1|many|TRBV6-6|.
TGTGCCAGCAGTTACTCGCAGACTGAAGCTTTCTTT
CASSYSQTEAFF
>TRBJ2-7|few|TRBV28|TRBD1
TGTGCCAGCGGTTTACAGGGGGCCCCCTACGAGCAGTACTTC
CASGLQGAPYEQYF
>TRBJ1-1|.|TRBV12-5|.
TGTGCTAGTGGTTTGGGCCCCCCCGGGGGGTCCTATGAAGCTTTCTTT
CASGLGPPGGSYEAFF
>TRBJ2-7|many|TRBV7-8|.
TGTGCCAGCAGCTTACTCAGGGACGGTGACGAGCAGTACTTC
CASSLLRDGDEQYF
>TRBJ1-1|many|TRBV13|.
TGTGCCAGCAGGCCGCGGGGGGGGATGAACACTGAAGCTTTCTTT
CASRPRGGMNTEAFF
>TRBJ1-2|few|TRBV5-1|.
TGCGCCAGCAGCCCTGGGACCGAGAGTGCCTATGGCTACACCTTC
CASSPGTESAYGYTF
>TRBJ2-1|few|TRBV15|TRBD2
TGTGCCACCAGCAGGTTGCAGGGAGGGTACAATGAGCAGTTCTTC
CATSRLQGGYNEQFF
>TRBJ1-2|few|TRBV29-1|TRBD1
TGCAGCGTCGAACAGGGGGCCGGCTATGGCTACACCTTC
CSVEQGAGYGYTF
>TRBJ1-2|.|TRBV28|.
TGTGCCAGCAGTCCTCGAGGTGGACTGCTCCTATACTATGGCTACGCCTTC
CASSPRGGLLLYYGYAF
>TRBJ2-1|many|TRBV20-1|.
TGCAGTGCTTCCCCAACGGGTACCTTCAATGAGCAGTTCTTC
CSASPTGTFNEQFF
>TRBJ1-2|few|TRBV6-5|.
TGTGCCAGCAGTTACTCGATGGGTGACGGCTATGGCTACACCTTC
CASSYSMGDGYGYTF
>TRBJ1-5|few|TRBV6-1|TRBD1
TGTGCCAGCAGCCGGGACAGGGGCTCGGAGCCCCAGCATTTT
CASSRDRGSEPQHF
>TRBJ2-7|many|TRBV5-4|TRBD2
TGTGCCAGCAGCTTAAATCCGGGACTAGCGTTCGAGCAGTACTTC
CASSLNPGLAFEQYF
>TRBJ1-3|.|TRBV6-1|.
TGTGCCAGCAGGGCCGGACGCTTCTCTGGAAACACCATATATTTT
CASRAGRFSGNTIYF
>TRBJ2-2|.|TRBV5-1|.
TGCGCCAGCAGCTTTGGGGGGATCACCGGGGAGCTGTTTTTT
CASSFGGITGELFF
>TRBJ1-1|many|TRBV11-2|.
TGTGCCAGCAGCTTGAACGGGGGCGCGAACACTGAAGCTTTCTTT
CASSLNGGANTEAFF
>TRBJ1-3|once|TRBV6-1|.
TGTGCCAGCAGGAAAGATACATCTTCTGGAAACACCATATATTTT
CASRKDTSSGNTIYF
>TRBJ2-1|few|TRBV5-1|TRBD2
TGCGCCAGCAGCCTGGAGGCGGGAGGTGCATGCAATGAGCAGTTCTTC
CASSLEAGGACNEQFF
>TRBJ1-2|few|TRBV7-9|.
TGTGCCAGCAGCTTAGGGTCAAGTAACTATGGCTACACCTTC
CASSLGSSNYGYTF
>TRBJ2-7|many|TRBV3-1|.
TGTGCCAGCAGCCAACGAGACGTCGAGCAGTACTTC
CASSQRDVEQYF
>TRBJ2-7|few|TRBV6-1|.
TGTGCCAGCACCATGACTGACGAGCAGTACTTC
CASTMTDEQYF
>TRBJ1-6|.|TRBV2|.
TGTGCCAGCAGCGAAGGGAGATCACCCCTCCACTTT
CASSEGRSPLHF
>TRBJ1-4|few|TRBV2|.
TGTGCCAGCAGTGTTACAGAACCAACTAATGAAAAACTGTTTTTT
CASSVTEPTNEKLFF
>TRBJ1-4|.|TRBV6-2/TRBV6-3|.
TGTGCCAGCAGTTACTCGCCGAGGCAAAAACTGTTTTTT
CASSYSPRQKLFF
>TRBJ1-6|.|TRBV6-5|TRBD1
TGTGCCAGCAGGGGTGACAGGGGGCAGTTCTTTTATAATTCACTCCTCCACTTT
CASRGDRGQFFYNSLLHF
>TRBJ1-6|medium-sized|TRBV7-9|.
TGTGCCAGCAGCACCTCAGATTCACCCCTCCACTTT
CASSTSDSPLHF
>TRBJ2-5|medium-sized|TRBV20-1|TRBD2
TGCAGTGCTAGAGAGGTAGCGGGGGCTTTCCAAGAGACCCAGTACTTC
CSAREVAGAFQETQYF
>TRBJ2-7|few|TRBV28|TRBD2
TGTGCCAGCAGTTTCTGGACTAGCCTTTCCTACGAGCAGTACTTC
CASSFWTSLSYEQYF
>TRBJ2-1|few|TRBV6-2/TRBV6-3|TRBD2
TGTGCCAACCGGTTCACGACTAGCGGAAACAATGAGCAGATCTTC
CANRFTTSGNNEQIF
>TRBJ1-1|many|TRBV2|TRBD1
TGTGCCAGCAGTGAGGTACAGGGGTTAAACACTGAAGCTTTCTTT
CASSEVQGLNTEAFF
>TRBJ1-1|many|TRBV5-4|.
TGTGCCAGCAGCGGGGTCGTTGAGAACACTGAAGCTTTCTTT
CASSGVVENTEAFF
>TRBJ2-7|many|TRBV2|.
TGTGCCAGCAGTGTGGGGAGGGGGGGTACCTACGAGCAGTACTTC
CASSVGRGGTYEQYF
>TRBJ2-2|large|TRBV6-1|.
TGTGCCAGCACTTTAGGACACTTGAACACCGGGGAGCTGTTTTTT
CASTLGHLNTGELFF
>TRBJ1-1|medium-sized|TRBV2|.
TGTGCCAGCCGCGTACCCACCGACAGCGCGATGAACACTGAAGCTTTCTTT
CASRVPTDSAMNTEAFF
>TRBJ2-2|.|TRBV28|.
TGTGCCAGCAGTCGGACAAACACCGGGGAGCTGTTTTTT
CASSRTNTGELFF
>TRBJ2-3|.|TRBV6-2/TRBV6-3|.
TGTGCCAGCAGTTACGGTGGGAGAGAGGTAGATACGCAGTATTTT
CASSYGGREVDTQYF
>TRBJ1-6|many|TRBV6-2/TRBV6-3|TRBD1
TGTGCCAGCAACTGGACTCCGGGACAGGGGAATTCACCCCTCCACTTT
CASNWTPGQGNSPLHF
>TRBJ1-6|.|TRBV30|TRBD1
TGTGCCTGGAGTCCTATGGGACAGGGGAATTCACCCCTCCACTTT
CAWSPMGQGNSPLHF
>TRBJ1-2|few|TRBV28|TRBD1
TGTGCCAGCAGTGCGGGACAGGGAGATGACTACACCTTC
CASSAGQGDDYTF
>TRBJ2-5|many|TRBV20-1|TRBD2
TGCAGTGCTTGGGGCACGGGGGGGGGGCATGGGACCCAGTACTTC
CSAWGTGGGHGTQYF